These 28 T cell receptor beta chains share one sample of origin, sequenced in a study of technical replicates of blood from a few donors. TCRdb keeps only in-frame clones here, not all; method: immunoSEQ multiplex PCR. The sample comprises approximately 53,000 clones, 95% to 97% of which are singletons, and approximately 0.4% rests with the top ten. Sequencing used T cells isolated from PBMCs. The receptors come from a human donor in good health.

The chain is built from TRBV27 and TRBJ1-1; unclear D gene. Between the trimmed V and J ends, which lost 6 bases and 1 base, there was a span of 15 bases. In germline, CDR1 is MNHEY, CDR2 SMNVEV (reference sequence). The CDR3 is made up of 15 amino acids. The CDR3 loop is CASRQNLGRNTEAFF. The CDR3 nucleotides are TGTGCCAGCAGACAAAACCTCGGGAGGAACACTGAAGCTTTCTTT.

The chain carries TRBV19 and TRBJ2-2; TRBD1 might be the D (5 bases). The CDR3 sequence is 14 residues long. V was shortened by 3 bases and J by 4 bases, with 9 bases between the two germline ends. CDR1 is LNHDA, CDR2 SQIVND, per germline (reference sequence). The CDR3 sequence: CASSMQRGTGELFF. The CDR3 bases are TGTGCCAGTAGTATGCAAAGGGGCACCGGGGAGCTGTTTTTT.

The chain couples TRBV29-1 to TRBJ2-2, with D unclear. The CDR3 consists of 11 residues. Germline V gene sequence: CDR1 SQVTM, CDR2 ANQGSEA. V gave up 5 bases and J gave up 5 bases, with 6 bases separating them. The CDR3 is CSVHLTGELFF. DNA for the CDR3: TGCAGCGTTCACTTAACCGGGGAGCTGTTTTTT.

CDR3 bases: TGTGCCACCGATACCACGGGACAGTTCATGAACACTGAAGCTTTCTTT. Translating it yields CATDTTGQFMNTEAFF. J is TRBJ1-1 and V is TRBV7-6, with 7 bases lining up with TRBD1. This CDR3 comprises 16 residues. The V and J ends lost 10 bases and 0 bases, in that order; junction bases with no gene match: 14. The germline V gene has CDR1 SGHVS and CDR2 FNYEAQ.

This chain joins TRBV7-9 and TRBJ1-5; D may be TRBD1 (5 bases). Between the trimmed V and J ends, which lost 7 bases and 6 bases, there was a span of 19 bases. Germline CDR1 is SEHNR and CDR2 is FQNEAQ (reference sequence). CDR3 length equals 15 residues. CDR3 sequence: CASTSIGQGSQPQHF. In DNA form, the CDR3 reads TGTGCCAGCACCTCGATAGGGCAGGGAAGTCAGCCCCAGCATTTT.

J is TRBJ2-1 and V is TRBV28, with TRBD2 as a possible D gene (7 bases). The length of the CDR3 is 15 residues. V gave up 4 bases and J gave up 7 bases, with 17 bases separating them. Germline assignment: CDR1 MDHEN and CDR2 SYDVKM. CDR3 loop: CASSSGGGSRNEQFF. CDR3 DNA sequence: TGTGCCAGCAGTTCGGGGGGCGGGAGCCGGAATGAGCAGTTCTTC. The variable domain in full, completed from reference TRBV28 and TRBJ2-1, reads DVKVTQSSRYLVKRTGEKVFLECVQDMDHENMFWYRQDPGLGLRLIYFSYDVKMKEKGDIPEGYSVSREKKERFSLILESASTNQTSMYLCASSSGGGSRNEQFFGPGTRLTVL.

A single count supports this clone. CDR3 in DNA: TGTGCCAGCAGCTTGGACGGGGATGGCTACACCTTC. As protein: CASSLDGDGYTF. The rearrangement joins TRBV5-6 to TRBJ1-2, with D unresolved. Trimming pared 0 bases from V and 6 bases from J, leaving 6 bases between. Germline V gene data show CDR1 as SGHDT and CDR2 as YYEEEE. The CDR3 length is 12 residues.

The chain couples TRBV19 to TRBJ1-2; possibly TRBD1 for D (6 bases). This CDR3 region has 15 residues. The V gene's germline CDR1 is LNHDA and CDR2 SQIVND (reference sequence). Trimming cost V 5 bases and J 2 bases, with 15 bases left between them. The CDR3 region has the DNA TGTGCCAGTAGTTCCCCTCGACAGGCAAACTATGGCTACACCTTC. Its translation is CASSSPRQANYGYTF.

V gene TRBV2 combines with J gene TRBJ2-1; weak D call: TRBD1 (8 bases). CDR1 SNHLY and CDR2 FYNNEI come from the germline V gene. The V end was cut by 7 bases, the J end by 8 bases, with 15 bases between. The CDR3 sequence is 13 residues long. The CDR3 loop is CASIRTGRDEQFF. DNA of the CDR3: TGTGCCAGCATCCGGACAGGGAGGGATGAGCAGTTCTTC. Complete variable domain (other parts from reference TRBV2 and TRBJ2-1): EPEVTQTPSHQVTQMGQEVILRCVPISNHLYFYWYRQILGQKVEFLVSFYNNEISEKSEIFDDQFSVERPDGSNFTLKIRSTKLEDSAMYFCASIRTGRDEQFFGPGTRLTVL.

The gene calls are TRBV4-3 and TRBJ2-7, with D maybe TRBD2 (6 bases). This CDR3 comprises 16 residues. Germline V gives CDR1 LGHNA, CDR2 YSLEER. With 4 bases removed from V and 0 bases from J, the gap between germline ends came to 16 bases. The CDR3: CASSPGGLAHSYEQYF. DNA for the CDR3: TGCGCCAGCAGCCCCGGAGGGCTAGCGCACTCCTACGAGCAGTACTTC.

CDR3 in DNA: TGCGCCAGCAGGGGCCCCTCCGGGACAGTGAACACTGAAGCTTTCTTT. Its protein product is CASRGPSGTVNTEAFF. The rearrangement links TRBV5-1 to TRBJ1-1, with 7 nucleotides matching TRBD1. The CDR3 consists of 16 residues. With 5 bases clipped from V and 0 bases from J, the junction kept 10 bases outside the gene matches. Germline V gene lookup returns CDR1 SGHRS and CDR2 YFSETQ.

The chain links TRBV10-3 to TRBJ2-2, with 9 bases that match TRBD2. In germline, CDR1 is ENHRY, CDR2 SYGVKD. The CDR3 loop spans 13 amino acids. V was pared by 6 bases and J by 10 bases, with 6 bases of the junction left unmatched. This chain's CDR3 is CAIRDLAGAELFF. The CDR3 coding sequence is TGTGCCATCAGAGACTTAGCGGGAGCGGAGCTGTTTTTT.

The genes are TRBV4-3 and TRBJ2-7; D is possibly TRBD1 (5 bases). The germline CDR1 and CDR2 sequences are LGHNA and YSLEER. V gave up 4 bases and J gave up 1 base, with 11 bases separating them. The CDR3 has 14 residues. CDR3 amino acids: CASSPGMASYEQYF. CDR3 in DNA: TGCGCCAGCAGCCCAGGGATGGCTTCCTACGAGCAGTACTTC.

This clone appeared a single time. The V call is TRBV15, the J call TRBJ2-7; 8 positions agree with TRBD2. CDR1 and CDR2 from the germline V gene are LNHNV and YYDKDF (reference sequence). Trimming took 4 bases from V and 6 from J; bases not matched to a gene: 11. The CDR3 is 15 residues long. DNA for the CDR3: TGTGCCACCAGCACCGTAGCGGGGCGAATTTTCGAGCAGTACTTC. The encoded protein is CATSTVAGRIFEQYF.

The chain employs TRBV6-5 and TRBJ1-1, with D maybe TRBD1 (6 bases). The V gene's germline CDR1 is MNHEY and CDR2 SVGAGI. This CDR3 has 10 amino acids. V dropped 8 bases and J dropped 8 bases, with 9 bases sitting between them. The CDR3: CASGQGEAFF. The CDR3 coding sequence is TGTGCCAGCGGGCAGGGGGAAGCTTTCTTT.

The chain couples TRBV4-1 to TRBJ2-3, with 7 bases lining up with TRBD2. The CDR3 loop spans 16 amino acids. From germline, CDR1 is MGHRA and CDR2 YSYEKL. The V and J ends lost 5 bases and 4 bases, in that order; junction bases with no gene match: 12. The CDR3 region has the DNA TGCGCCAGCAGCGGTTATAGCGGGTCTTGGGCAGATACGCAGTATTTT. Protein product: CASSGYSGSWADTQYF.

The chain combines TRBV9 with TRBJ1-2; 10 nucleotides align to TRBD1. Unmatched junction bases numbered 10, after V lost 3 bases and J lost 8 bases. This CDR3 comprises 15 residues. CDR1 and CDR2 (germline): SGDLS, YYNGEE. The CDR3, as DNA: TGTGCCAGCAGCGATCGGACAGGGGGAAGTACCGGCTACACCTTC. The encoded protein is CASSDRTGGSTGYTF.

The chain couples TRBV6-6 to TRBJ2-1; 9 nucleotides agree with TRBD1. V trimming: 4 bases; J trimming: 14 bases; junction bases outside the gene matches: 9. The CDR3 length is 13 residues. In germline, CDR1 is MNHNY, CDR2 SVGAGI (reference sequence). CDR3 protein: CASSSPNRDREFF. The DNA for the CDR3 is TGTGCCAGCAGTTCTCCTAACCGGGACAGGGAGTTCTTC.

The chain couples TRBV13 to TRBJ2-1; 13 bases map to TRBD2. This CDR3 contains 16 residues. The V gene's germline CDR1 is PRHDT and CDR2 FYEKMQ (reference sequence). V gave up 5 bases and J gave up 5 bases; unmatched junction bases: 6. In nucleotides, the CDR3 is TGTGCCAGCAGCCATCCTGGACTAGCGGGAGACAATGAGCAGTTCTTC. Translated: CASSHPGLAGDNEQFF.

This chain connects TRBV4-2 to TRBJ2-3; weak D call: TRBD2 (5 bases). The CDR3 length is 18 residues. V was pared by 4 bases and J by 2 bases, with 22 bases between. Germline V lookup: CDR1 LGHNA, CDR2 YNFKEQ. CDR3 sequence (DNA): TGTGCCAGCAGCCGAAGAGGCTTAGACTATGTAAACACAGATACGCAGTATTTT. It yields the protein CASSRRGLDYVNTDTQYF.

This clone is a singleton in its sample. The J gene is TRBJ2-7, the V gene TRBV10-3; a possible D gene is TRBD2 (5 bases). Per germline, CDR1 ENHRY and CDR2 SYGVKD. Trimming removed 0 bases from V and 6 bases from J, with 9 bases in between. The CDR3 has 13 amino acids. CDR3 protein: CAISESGSGEQYF. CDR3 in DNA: TGTGCCATCAGTGAGTCTGGCAGCGGCGAGCAGTACTTC.

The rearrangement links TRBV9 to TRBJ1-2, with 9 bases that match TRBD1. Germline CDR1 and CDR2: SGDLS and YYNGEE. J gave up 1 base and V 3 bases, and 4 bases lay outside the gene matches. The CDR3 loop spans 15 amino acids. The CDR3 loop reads CASSGGTGFNYGYTF. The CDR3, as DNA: TGTGCCAGCAGCGGGGGGACAGGGTTTAACTATGGCTACACCTTC.

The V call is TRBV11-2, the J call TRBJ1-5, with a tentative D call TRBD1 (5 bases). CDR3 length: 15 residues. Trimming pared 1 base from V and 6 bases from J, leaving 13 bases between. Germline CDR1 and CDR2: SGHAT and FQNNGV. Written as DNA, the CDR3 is TGTGCCAGCAGCTTAGGATCGGGGGGGAGTCAGCCCCAGCATTTT. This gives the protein CASSLGSGGSQPQHF.

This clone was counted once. The CDR3 nucleotides read TGTGCCAGCAGCTTATTTGTAGACACCATATATTTT. Translation: CASSLFVDTIYF. The gene calls are TRBV7-9 and TRBJ1-3; D is ambiguous. This CDR3 contains 12 residues. Germline CDR1 reads SEHNR; CDR2 reads FQNEAQ (reference sequence). V lost 2 bases, J lost 8 bases, and 7 bases lay in between.

The CDR3 DNA follows: TGTGCCAGCAGCTCTGACAATTCCTACGAGCAGTACTTC. This encodes CASSSDNSYEQYF. The chain combines TRBV5-4 with TRBJ2-7; D is ambiguous. The length of the CDR3 is 13 residues. CDR1 is SGHNT and CDR2 is YYREEE in the germline V gene (reference sequence). The germline V and J ends were trimmed by 3 bases and 1 base, with 8 bases remaining between them.

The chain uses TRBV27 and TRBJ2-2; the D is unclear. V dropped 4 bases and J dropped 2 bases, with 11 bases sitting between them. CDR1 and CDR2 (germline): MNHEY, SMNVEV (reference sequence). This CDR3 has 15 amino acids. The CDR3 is CASSWQLTNTGELFF. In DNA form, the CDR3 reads TGTGCCAGCAGTTGGCAGCTGACAAACACCGGGGAGCTGTTTTTT.

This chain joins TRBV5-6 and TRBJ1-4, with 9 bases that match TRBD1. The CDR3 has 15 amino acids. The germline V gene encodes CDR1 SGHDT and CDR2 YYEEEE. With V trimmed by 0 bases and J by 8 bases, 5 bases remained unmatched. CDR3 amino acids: CASSLAGQGGEKLFF. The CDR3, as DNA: TGTGCCAGCAGCTTGGCGGGACAGGGAGGAGAAAAACTGTTTTTT.

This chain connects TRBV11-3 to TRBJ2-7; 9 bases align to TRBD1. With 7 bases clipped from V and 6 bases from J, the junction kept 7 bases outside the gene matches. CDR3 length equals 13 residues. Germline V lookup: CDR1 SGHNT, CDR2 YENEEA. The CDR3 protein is CASTPDRGPEQYF. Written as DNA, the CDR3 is TGTGCCAGCACCCCGGACAGGGGTCCCGAGCAGTACTTC.